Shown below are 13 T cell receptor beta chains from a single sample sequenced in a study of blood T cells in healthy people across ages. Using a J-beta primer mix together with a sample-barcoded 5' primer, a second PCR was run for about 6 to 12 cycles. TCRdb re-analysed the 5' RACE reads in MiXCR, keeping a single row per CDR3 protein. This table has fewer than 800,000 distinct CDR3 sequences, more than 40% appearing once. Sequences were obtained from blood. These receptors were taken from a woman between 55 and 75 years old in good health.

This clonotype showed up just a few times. The CDR3 DNA is TGTGCCAGCAGTTTTCCCTACTACGAGCAGTACTTC. Residues: CASSFPYYEQYF. The chain links TRBV6-2 or TRBV6-3 to TRBJ2-4; D is uncertain. The closer fit of TRBJ2-7 to the DNA end suggests the J call may be wrong. The CDR3 loop spans 12 amino acids. Germline V gives CDR1 MNHEY, CDR2 SVGEGT.

Here the CDR3 DNA reads TGTGCCAGCAGTTCCCCAGGGACTTCCACAGATACGCAGTATTTT. Translated, it gives CASSSPGTSTDTQYF. The chain recombines TRBV28 with TRBJ2-3, with D tentatively TRBD2 (6 bases). Looked up from germline, CDR1 is MDHEN and CDR2 is SYDVKM. CDR3 length: 15 amino acids. Deletions cut 4 bases from V and 2 bases from J, with 13 bases between. Complete variable domain (other parts from reference TRBV28 and TRBJ2-3): DVKVTQSSRYLVKRTGEKVFLECVQDMDHENMFWYRQDPGLGLRLIYFSYDVKMKEKGDIPEGYSVSREKKERFSLILESASTNQTSMYLCASSSPGTSTDTQYFGPGTRLTVL.

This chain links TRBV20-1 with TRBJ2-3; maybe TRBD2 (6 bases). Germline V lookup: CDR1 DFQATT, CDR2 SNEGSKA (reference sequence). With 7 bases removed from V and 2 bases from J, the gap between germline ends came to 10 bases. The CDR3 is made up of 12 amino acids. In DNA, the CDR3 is TGCAGTGTCGGGGGAGCCACAGATACGCAGTATTTT. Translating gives CSVGGATDTQYF.

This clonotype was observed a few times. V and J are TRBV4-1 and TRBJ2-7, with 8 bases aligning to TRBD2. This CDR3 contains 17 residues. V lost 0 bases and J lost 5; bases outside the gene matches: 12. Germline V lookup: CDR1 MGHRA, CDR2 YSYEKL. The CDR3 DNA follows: TGCGCCAGCAGCCAAGAGGCCAGCGGGAGTGTTCTCAACGAGCAGTACTTC. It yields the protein CASSQEASGSVLNEQYF.

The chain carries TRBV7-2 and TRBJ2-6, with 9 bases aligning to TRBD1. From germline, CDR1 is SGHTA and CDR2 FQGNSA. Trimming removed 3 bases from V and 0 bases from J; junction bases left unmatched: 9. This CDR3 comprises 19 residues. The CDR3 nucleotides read TGTGCCAGCAGCTTCGGGACAGGGCTCCGGAGCTCTGGGGCCAACGTCCTGACTTTC. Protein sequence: CASSFGTGLRSSGANVLTF.

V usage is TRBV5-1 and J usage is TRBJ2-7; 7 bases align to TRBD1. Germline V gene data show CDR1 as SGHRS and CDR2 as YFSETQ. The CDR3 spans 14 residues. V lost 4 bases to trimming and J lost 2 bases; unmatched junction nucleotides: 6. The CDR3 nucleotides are TGCGCCAGCAGCACGGACAGGTTCCCCTACGAGCAGTACTTC. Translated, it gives CASSTDRFPYEQYF.

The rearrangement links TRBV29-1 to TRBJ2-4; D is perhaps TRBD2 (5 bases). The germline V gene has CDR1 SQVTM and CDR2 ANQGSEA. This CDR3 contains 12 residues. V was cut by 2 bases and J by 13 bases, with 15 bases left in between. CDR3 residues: CSVESRTCGQYF. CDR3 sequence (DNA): TGCAGCGTTGAATCGAGGACGTGCGGGCAGTACTTC.

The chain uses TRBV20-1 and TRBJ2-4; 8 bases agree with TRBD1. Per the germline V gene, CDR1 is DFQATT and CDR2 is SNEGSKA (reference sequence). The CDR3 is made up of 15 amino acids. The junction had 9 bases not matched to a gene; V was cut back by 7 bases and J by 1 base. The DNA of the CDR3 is TGCAGTGTCTCGGACAGGGCTCTTGCCAAAAACATTCAGTACTTC. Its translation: CSVSDRALAKNIQYF.

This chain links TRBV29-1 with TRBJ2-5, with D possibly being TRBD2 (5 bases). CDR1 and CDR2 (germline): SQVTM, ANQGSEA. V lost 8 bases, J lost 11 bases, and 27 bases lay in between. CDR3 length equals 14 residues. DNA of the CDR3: TGCAGCTCTGACGTCGGACTCCGGTACAATGAGCAGTACTTC. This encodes CSSDVGLRYNEQYF.

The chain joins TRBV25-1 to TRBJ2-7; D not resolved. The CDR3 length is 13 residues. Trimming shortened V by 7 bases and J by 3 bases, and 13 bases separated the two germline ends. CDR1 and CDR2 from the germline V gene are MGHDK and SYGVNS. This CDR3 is CASTKFDGYEQYF. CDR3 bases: TGTGCCAGCACCAAATTCGACGGCTACGAGCAGTACTTC.

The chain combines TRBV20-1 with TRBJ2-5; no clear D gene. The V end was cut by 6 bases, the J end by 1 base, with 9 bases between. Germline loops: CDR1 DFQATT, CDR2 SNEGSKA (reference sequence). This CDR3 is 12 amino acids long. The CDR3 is CSATYLQETQYF. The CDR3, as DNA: TGCAGTGCAACCTACCTCCAAGAGACCCAGTACTTC.

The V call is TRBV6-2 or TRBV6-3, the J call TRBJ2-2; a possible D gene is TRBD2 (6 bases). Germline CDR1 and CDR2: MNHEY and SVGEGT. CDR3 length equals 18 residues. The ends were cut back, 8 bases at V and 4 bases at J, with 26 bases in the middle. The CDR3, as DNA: TGTGCCAGCTACCCGCAGTCTAGCGTGTGGAGTAGCACCGGGGAGCTGTTTTTT. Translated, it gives CASYPQSSVWSSTGELFF.

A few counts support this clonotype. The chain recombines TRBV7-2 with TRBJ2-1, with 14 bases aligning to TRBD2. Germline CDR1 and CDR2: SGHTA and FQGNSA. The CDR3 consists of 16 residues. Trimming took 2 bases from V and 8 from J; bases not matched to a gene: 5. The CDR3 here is CASSLRGTSGSYEQFF. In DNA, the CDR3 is TGTGCCAGCAGCTTAAGGGGGACTAGCGGGAGCTATGAGCAGTTCTTC.